This TCR beta chain comes out of a study of cytomegalovirus exposure and HLA in healthy donors. Trimming cost V 5 bases and J 1 base, with 13 bases left between them. CDR3 length: 15 residues. Germline CDR1 is SGHTA and CDR2 is FQGTGA. Vbeta (60) and Jbeta (13) primers were used in the PCR. Clones were read by immunoSEQ multiplex PCR, and TCRdb kept only the in-frame ones, dropping some. This repertoire shows about 150,000 clones, around 80% found once; its top ten account for 1%. The study's findings and limits: A later look showed TCR association rates differing by HLA locus, highest for DRB1 and lowest for HLA-C. CMV serostatus was the only recorded immune exposure for donors. CMV antigen specificity of a few CMV-associated chains was confirmed in vitro. Among TCR sequences, most were rare, though some public TCRs appeared in many donors.

Regarding this clone: Its antigen remains unidentified.

The sequence derives from a woman aged 45-65 years in good health and CMV-seropositive. This chain connects TRBV7-3 to TRBJ2-3; D might be TRBD2 (5 bases). The sample consisted of PBMCs. CDR3 DNA sequence: TGTGCCAGCAGCCCCTGGGCTAGCCGCACAGATACGCAGTATTTT. It yields the protein CASSPWASRTDTQYF.